One T cell receptor beta chain is described in this entry. The data were taken from a study of beta chain features in type 1 diabetes. Study at large: Sorted cells from all samples, numbering about 99,000,000, were examined.

Reverse transcription of all isolated RNA meant that expressed TCRB transcripts were sequenced. The method was immunoSEQ multiplex PCR; TCRdb's version includes in-frame clones alone and lacks a portion of them. The data hold under 20,000 clones, with approximately 55% observed a single time. Germline values: CDR1 SGHAT, CDR2 FQNNGV. The J segment lost 1 base and the V segment lost 1 base, leaving 8 bases of the junction unmatched. There are 17 residues in the CDR3. The source of this sequence is a woman under 30 in good health. The J gene is TRBJ2-3, the V gene TRBV11-2, with TRBD2 matching 7 bases. Material for sequencing was stem cell memory CD4+ T cells from blood. The CDR3 protein is CASSLGKGGGGTDTQYF. The DNA of the CDR3 is TGTGCCAGCAGCTTAGGCAAAGGCGGGGGAGGCACAGATACGCAGTATTTT. The variable domain in full, with the rest retrieved from reference TRBV11-2 and TRBJ2-3, is EAGVAQSPRYKIIEKRQSVAFWCNPISGHATLYWYQQILGQGPKLLIQFQNNGVVDDSQLPKDRFSAERLKGVDSTLKIQPAKLEDSAVYLCASSLGKGGGGTDTQYFGPGTRLTVL.